The source of this TCR beta chain is a study of blood T cell repertoires in COVID-19. As for the study in general: There were acute and convalescent COVID-19 samples, and they came from the United States, Italy and Spain. Sources were T cells, B-cell-depleted T cells, or PBMCs; the material itself was cDNA or gDNA.

In the source study's methods: Amplification from reference gene primers served as the basis for estimated nucleated cell counts. Sequencing used immunoSEQ multiplex PCR; TCRdb keeps in-frame clones, though not all of them. That table supplies the V and J calls and clone size; D and trimming were determined from the DNA. The profile shows over 130,000 clones, approximately 88% of them singletons. This CDR3 is 15 amino acids long. The V gene's germline CDR1 is LNHNV and CDR2 YYDKDF (reference sequence). V shed 6 bases, J shed 3 bases, and the junction held 10 bases outside the gene matches. The sequenced sample was peripheral blood. This TCR was sampled from a human donor in a cohort sampled during active COVID-19. This chain uses TRBV15 with TRBJ2-7, with 8 bases matching TRBD2. Here the CDR3 DNA reads TGTGCCACCAGTATGGCCGGGAGGGGAGACTACGAGCAGTACTTC. This sequence encodes CATSMAGRGDYEQYF.